This T cell receptor (beta chain) was profiled in a study of multiple sclerosis patients with progressive multifocal leukoencephalopathy. Whole-study findings and limits: Clones expanded at PML were already present before and during natalizumab.

Time point defined: time of PML onset. With regard to this clone: Its antigen is currently unknown.

The survey-level immunoSEQ assay was used. The method was immunoSEQ multiplex PCR; TCRdb's version includes in-frame clones alone and lacks a portion of them. The sample holds more than 30,000 clones, approximately 90% seen once. Germline-derived CDR1 and CDR2 are LGHNA and YSLEER. This CDR3 has 18 amino acids. V lost 4 bases, J lost 5 bases, and 18 bases stayed unmatched. V is TRBV4-3 and J is TRBJ2-7; 9 bases agree with TRBD2. The receptor was isolated from a woman aged 40 to 50 with progressive multifocal leukoencephalopathy. Source: PBMCs, taken from a patient treated with natalizumab. The CDR3 DNA sequence: TGCGCCAGCAGCCGCGACAGGGTTTCCGGGACTAGCTTAGACGAGCAGTACTTC. Its protein is CASSRDRVSGTSLDEQYF.